This T cell receptor (beta chain) appears in the sequencing data of a study of blood T cell repertoires in COVID-19. On the study more broadly: Sites in the United States, Italy and Spain provided acute and convalescent COVID-19 samples. In each case, the material was cDNA or gDNA derived from T cells, B-cell-depleted T cells, or PBMCs.

Original handling: Reference gene primer amplification gave nucleated cell count estimates. Profiled with immunoSEQ multiplex PCR; TCRdb holds only in-frame clones, not every one. V, J and clone size were drawn from that table, and D and trimming were deduced from the DNA. Among over 250,000 clones listed, 80% to 90% were seen once. Between the trimmed V and J ends, which lost 2 bases and 0 bases, there was a span of 7 bases. Germline V lookup: CDR1 MDHEN, CDR2 SYDVKM. The CDR3 is made up of 14 amino acids. The chain combines TRBV28 with TRBJ1-1; D is unclear. The TCR was taken from a woman aged 70-85 years with acute or convalescent COVID-19. Sequencing input: peripheral blood. In DNA form, the CDR3 reads TGTGCCAGCAGTTTAGGCCAGGTGAACACTGAAGCTTTCTTT. Its protein product is CASSLGQVNTEAFF.